This T cell receptor beta chain is from a study of T-cell memory formation after mild COVID-19. Study-wide points: Contracting CD4+ clones lay largely in CM and EM, with CD8+ ones residing in EMRA.

With respect to this clonotype: The antigen is unknown.

This CDR3 region has 13 residues. Trimming stripped 6 bases from V and 3 bases from J, with 9 bases between. CDR1 is SGHTA, CDR2 FQGNSA, per germline. TCRdb recomputed calls from the 5' RACE reads with MiXCR, one row per CDR3 protein. The sample lists just over 350,000 distinct CDR3 sequences, 13% to 15% seen once, with about 22% in the top ten. The sequencing input was PBMCs or a T cell subset sorted from them (not recorded which). This chain joins TRBV7-2 and TRBJ2-1; D remains unclear. This TCR was sampled from a man between 18 and 29 years old who had mild COVID-19 (a few samples of this study predate the infection). Cell type and time point are not known. The CDR3 protein is CASRGGFYNEQFF. Written as DNA, the CDR3 is TGTGCCAGCAGGGGTGGATTCTACAATGAGCAGTTCTTC.